These 32 T cell receptor beta chains were sequenced from one sample in a study of cytomegalovirus exposure and HLA in healthy donors. The PCR employed 60 Vbeta primers together with 13 Jbeta primers. Method: immunoSEQ multiplex PCR; TCRdb's copy keeps in-frame clones and lacks some. The data show about 130,000 clones, with roughly three quarters seen just once and around 2.2% held by the top ten. The source material was PBMCs. The receptor set was obtained from a man under 40 in good health and CMV-seronegative.

In DNA form, the CDR3 reads TGTGCCAGTCAACGGGGGTTATCGTACAATGAGCAGTTCTTC. It is translated as CASQRGLSYNEQFF. The V gene is TRBV2, the J gene TRBJ2-1; D is perhaps TRBD2 (6 bases). This CDR3 contains 14 residues. With 9 bases removed from V and 4 bases from J, the gap between germline ends came to 16 bases. CDR1 SNHLY and CDR2 FYNNEI come from the germline V gene. Filled out from reference TRBV2 and TRBJ2-1, the complete variable domain reads EPEVTQTPSHQVTQMGQEVILRCVPISNHLYFYWYRQILGQKVEFLVSFYNNEISEKSEIFDDQFSVERPDGSNFTLKIRSTKLEDSAMYFCASQRGLSYNEQFFGPGTRLTVL.

The chain recombines TRBV29-1 with TRBJ2-1; 13 bases fit TRBD2. The CDR3 loop spans 14 amino acids. Germline V CDR1 and CDR2: SQVTM, ANQGSEA. Trimming took 7 bases from V and 7 from J; bases not matched to a gene: 7. This CDR3 reads CSATRTSGGNEQFF. CDR3 nucleotides: TGCAGCGCTACAAGGACTAGCGGGGGTAATGAGCAGTTCTTC.

The rearrangement uses TRBV7-9 and TRBJ1-2, with 8 positions matching TRBD1. V shed 5 bases and J 8 bases; nucleotides not matched to a gene: 4. The CDR3 is 12 amino acids. The germline gives CDR1 SEHNR, CDR2 FQNEAQ (reference sequence). The CDR3 sequence is CASSTRQGGYTF. The CDR3 nucleotides read TGTGCCAGCAGCACTCGACAGGGGGGCTACACCTTC.

J is TRBJ2-1 and V is TRBV15; D is ambiguous. Germline CDR1 reads LNHNV; CDR2 reads YYDKDF (reference sequence). This CDR3 is 16 amino acids long. The germline V and J ends were trimmed by 1 base and 7 bases, with 17 bases remaining between them. CDR3 region: CATSRALRKVLNEQFF. The CDR3 DNA is TGTGCCACCAGCAGAGCGTTGCGGAAGGTTTTGAATGAGCAGTTCTTC.

The genes are TRBV28 and TRBJ2-1; D might be TRBD2 (7 bases). The V gene's germline CDR1 is MDHEN and CDR2 SYDVKM. This CDR3 spans 12 amino acids. The ends were cut back, 2 bases at V and 16 bases at J, with 15 bases in the middle. CDR3 sequence reads: CASSLRLGGGFF. CDR3 DNA: TGTGCCAGCAGTTTAAGGTTGGGAGGGGGTTTCTTC.

The rearrangement links TRBV5-1 to TRBJ1-4; weak D call: TRBD1 (5 bases). Trimming shortened V by 5 bases and J by 4 bases, and 15 bases separated the two germline ends. The V gene's germline CDR1 is SGHRS and CDR2 YFSETQ. This CDR3 has 15 residues. The CDR3 is CASSQGRGYNEKLFF. DNA for the CDR3: TGCGCCAGCAGTCAAGGCCGGGGGTATAATGAAAAACTGTTTTTT.

The sample holds a few counts of this clone. The chain joins TRBV27 to TRBJ1-1; 9 bases fit TRBD1. Per germline, CDR1 MNHEY and CDR2 SMNVEV (reference sequence). The CDR3 is 18 residues long. Trimming removed 8 bases from V and 4 bases from J; junction bases left unmatched: 20. The CDR3 sequence: CASLHGTSLGTGSTEAFF. The CDR3 DNA reads as TGTGCCAGCCTTCATGGAACCTCGCTGGGGACAGGGAGCACTGAAGCTTTCTTT.

The gene calls are TRBV10-3 and TRBJ1-1; 7 positions match TRBD1. CDR3 size: 11 residues. Germline V gene sequence: CDR1 ENHRY, CDR2 SYGVKD. The V and J ends lost 7 bases and 10 bases, in that order; junction bases with no gene match: 6. The CDR3 DNA follows: TGTGCCATCACTGTGACAGGGAGAGCTTTCTTT. This gives the protein CAITVTGRAFF.

The chain has TRBV28 and TRBJ2-5; 10 bases line up with TRBD2. J gave up 4 bases and V 6 bases, and 14 bases lay outside the gene matches. This CDR3 has 17 residues. Looked up from germline, CDR1 is MDHEN and CDR2 is SYDVKM. The CDR3, as DNA: TGTGCCAGCAGAGAGGGAGGAGCGGGAGGGTCGGGAGAGACCCAGTACTTC. Translating it yields CASREGGAGGSGETQYF. Variable domain in full (rest from reference TRBV28 and TRBJ2-5): DVKVTQSSRYLVKRTGEKVFLECVQDMDHENMFWYRQDPGLGLRLIYFSYDVKMKEKGDIPEGYSVSREKKERFSLILESASTNQTSMYLCASREGGAGGSGETQYFGPGTRLLVL.

The V gene is TRBV6-6, the J gene TRBJ2-7; D may be TRBD2 (5 bases). There are 14 residues in the CDR3. Trimming removed 2 bases from V and 2 bases from J, with 10 bases in between. Germline loops: CDR1 MNHNY, CDR2 SVGAGI (reference sequence). The CDR3 reads CASSYLAFTYEQYF. The CDR3 coding sequence is TGTGCCAGCAGTTACCTAGCCTTTACCTACGAGCAGTACTTC.

This rearrangement joins TRBV4-2 to TRBJ1-3; D might be TRBD1 (5 bases). This CDR3 is built from 17 residues. CDR1 is LGHNA, CDR2 YNFKEQ, per germline. Trimming removed 0 bases from V and 0 bases from J, with 12 bases in between. The CDR3 region is CASSQEAGGFSGNTIYF. The CDR3 DNA is TGTGCCAGCAGCCAAGAGGCGGGGGGTTTCTCTGGAAACACCATATATTTT.

The chain combines TRBV19 with TRBJ1-5; D unresolved. Trimming removed 3 bases at V and 2 bases at J, with 14 bases between. The germline gives CDR1 LNHDA, CDR2 SQIVND (reference sequence). The CDR3 contains 16 residues. Written as DNA, the CDR3 is TGTGCCAGTAGTATTGGAACCCCGGGTGGCAATCAGCCCCAGCATTTT. Protein sequence: CASSIGTPGGNQPQHF.

The V and J genes are TRBV5-4 and TRBJ2-3; perhaps TRBD2 as D (5 bases). The CDR3 runs to 15 residues. Germline CDR1 and CDR2: SGHNT and YYREEE (reference sequence). Trimming shortened V by 1 base and J by 1 base, and 10 bases separated the two germline ends. CDR3 DNA: TGTGCCAGCAGCTTGCGCCTAGCCGGCACAGATACGCAGTATTTT. Translation gives CASSLRLAGTDTQYF.

This clone was seen just once. The chain uses TRBV7-2 and TRBJ1-1, with a possible D match to TRBD1 (5 bases). Germline V gene data show CDR1 as SGHTA and CDR2 as FQGNSA. The CDR3 is made up of 13 amino acids. V was cut by 5 bases and J by 1 base, with 8 bases left in between. In DNA form, the CDR3 reads TGTGCCAGCAGCCTACAGGAGAACACTGAAGCTTTCTTT. Translation gives CASSLQENTEAFF. The full variable domain, completed using reference TRBV7-2 and TRBJ1-1, is GAGVSQSPSNKVTEKGKDVELRCDPISGHTALYWYRQSLGQGLEFLIYFQGNSAPDKSGLPSDRFSAERTGGSVSTLTIQRTQQEDSAVYLCASSLQENTEAFFGQGTRLTVV.

The V and J genes are TRBV18 and TRBJ1-5; 8 nucleotides line up with TRBD1. V lost 2 bases, J lost 3 bases, and 6 bases stayed unmatched. The CDR3 contains 16 residues. Germline V gives CDR1 KGHSH, CDR2 LQKENI. CDR3 in DNA: TGTGCCAGCTCACCAGCCAGGACAGGGATCAATCAGCCCCAGCATTTT. Translating gives CASSPARTGINQPQHF.

Only a few counts were recorded for this clone. Different DNA sequences within this sample yield the same CDR3. The genes are TRBV15 and TRBJ2-5, with D possibly being TRBD2 (5 bases). The CDR3 has 14 amino acids. Germline-derived CDR1 and CDR2 are LNHNV and YYDKDF (reference sequence). Trimming stripped 0 bases from V and 4 bases from J, with 9 bases between. In nucleotides, the CDR3 is TGTGCCACCAGCAGAGATAGAGGGCGAGAGACCCAGTACTTC. Translating it yields CATSRDRGRETQYF.

The CDR3 DNA reads TGCGCCAGCAGGAGACAGGGAAACTACGAGCAGTACTTC. Encoded protein: CASRRQGNYEQYF. The chain carries TRBV5-1 and TRBJ2-7, with TRBD1 identical over 7 bases. The CDR3 spans 13 residues. V was pared by 5 bases and J by 3 bases, with 5 bases of the junction left unmatched. In germline, CDR1 is SGHRS, CDR2 YFSETQ.

The chain links TRBV9 to TRBJ2-1, with TRBD2 identical over 11 bases. Looked up from germline, CDR1 is SGDLS and CDR2 is YYNGEE. V lost 0 bases, J lost 8 bases, and 7 bases stayed unmatched. The CDR3 is 16 residues long. For the CDR3, the DNA is TGTGCCAGCAGCGTAGAACTAGCGGGAGTTAACCATGAGCAGTTCTTC. Translated: CASSVELAGVNHEQFF.

This rearrangement joins TRBV4-2 to TRBJ2-2; TRBD2 agrees at 11 bases. The CDR3 spans 19 residues. With 4 bases clipped from V and 4 bases from J, the junction kept 14 bases outside the gene matches. Germline V gene data show CDR1 as LGHNA and CDR2 as YNFKEQ. The CDR3: CASSPRRTGTSGRTGELFF. CDR3 DNA: TGTGCCAGCAGCCCTAGAAGAACCGGGACTAGCGGACGCACCGGGGAGCTGTTTTTT.

The gene calls are TRBV28 and TRBJ2-7, with D unclear. The V gene's germline CDR1 is MDHEN and CDR2 SYDVKM. V lost 2 bases and J lost 2, with 7 bases in between. The CDR3 extends over 13 amino acids. CDR3 in DNA: TGTGCCAGCAGTTTAGTGGCCCCCTACGAGCAGTACTTC. Its protein product is CASSLVAPYEQYF. Filled out from reference TRBV28 and TRBJ2-7, the complete variable domain reads DVKVTQSSRYLVKRTGEKVFLECVQDMDHENMFWYRQDPGLGLRLIYFSYDVKMKEKGDIPEGYSVSREKKERFSLILESASTNQTSMYLCASSLVAPYEQYFGPGTRLTVT.

The chain links TRBV11-2 to TRBJ2-7; 10 nucleotides align to TRBD2. V gave up 2 bases and J gave up 7 bases; unmatched junction bases: 8. Per the germline V gene, CDR1 is SGHAT and CDR2 is FQNNGV. The CDR3 sequence is 15 residues long. CDR3 residues: CASSLLAGVEREQYF. The CDR3 DNA is TGTGCCAGCAGCTTACTAGCGGGAGTTGAAAGGGAGCAGTACTTC.

V usage is TRBV7-2 and J usage is TRBJ2-7, with D unclear. There are 15 residues in the CDR3. CDR1 is SGHTA, CDR2 FQGNSA, per germline. The V and J ends lost 7 bases and 0 bases respectively, with 16 bases between them. In DNA, the CDR3 is TGTGCCAGCATCAAAGATACCCTGAGCTCCTACGAGCAGTACTTC. This translates into CASIKDTLSSYEQYF.

The rearrangement joins TRBV30 to TRBJ2-3, with 13 bases that match TRBD2. CDR1 and CDR2 from the germline V gene are GTSNPN and SVGIG (reference sequence). The junction had 14 bases not matched to a gene; V was cut back by 2 bases and J by 9 bases. The CDR3 is 17 residues long. DNA for the CDR3: TGTGCCTGGAGTCGAGGGGGACTAGCGGGACCCCGGGGCACGCAGTATTTT. This encodes CAWSRGGLAGPRGTQYF. The complete variable domain, with remaining parts taken from reference TRBV30 and TRBJ2-3, reads SQTIHQWPATLVQPVGSPLSLECTVEGTSNPNLYWYRQAAGRGLQLLFYSVGIGQISSEVPQNLSASRPQDRQFILSSKKLLLSDSGFYLCAWSRGGLAGPRGTQYFGPGTRLTVL.

This rearrangement joins TRBV18 to TRBJ2-5; no reliable D call. V lost 0 bases to trimming and J lost 5 bases, with 13 bases between them. CDR1 and CDR2 from the germline V gene are KGHSH and LQKENI. The CDR3 consists of 15 residues. CDR3 DNA sequence: TGTGCCAGCTCACCACCGAGTCTACCCCGGGAGACCCAGTACTTC. Its translation is CASSPPSLPRETQYF. The full variable domain, in which reference TRBV18 and TRBJ2-5 provide the parts outside the CDR3, is NAGVMQNPRHLVRRRGQEARLRCSPMKGHSHVYWYRQLPEEGLKFMVYLQKENIIDESGMPKERFSAEFPKEGPSILRIQQVVRGDSAAYFCASSPPSLPRETQYFGPGTRLLVL.

This clone has only a few counts. The V gene is TRBV5-6, the J gene TRBJ1-2; D might be TRBD1 (5 bases). V lost 5 bases to trimming and J lost 4 bases, with 18 bases between them. There are 15 residues in the CDR3. The germline V gene encodes CDR1 SGHDT and CDR2 YYEEEE. The CDR3 nucleotides are TGTGCCAGCAGACTCCTAGGAGACAGTCTCTATGGCTACACCTTC. This gives the protein CASRLLGDSLYGYTF. Combining the CDR3 with reference TRBV5-6 and TRBJ1-2 gives the whole variable domain DAGVTQSPTHLIKTRGQQVTLRCSPKSGHDTVSWYQQALGQGPQFIFQYYEEEERQRGNFPDRFSGHQFPNYSSELNVNALLLGDSALYLCASRLLGDSLYGYTFGSGTRLTVV.

This sequence joins TRBV27 and TRBJ2-3, with 7 bases that match TRBD2. CDR1 MNHEY and CDR2 SMNVEV come from the germline V gene (reference sequence). The CDR3 has 15 amino acids. J lost 0 bases, V lost 5 bases, and 5 bases had no gene match. CDR3 loop: CASSPRAGSTDTQYF. The DNA of the CDR3 is TGTGCCAGCAGTCCTAGAGCGGGGAGCACAGATACGCAGTATTTT.

V is TRBV6-1 and J is TRBJ2-1; D unresolved. The germline V gene encodes CDR1 MNHNS and CDR2 SASEGT. The V gene lost 4 bases and the J gene lost 4 bases, with 2 bases spanning the gap. CDR3 length: 11 residues. CDR3 region: CASSAYNEQFF. The CDR3 region has the DNA TGTGCCAGCAGTGCGTACAATGAGCAGTTCTTC.

The chain joins TRBV6-5 to TRBJ1-2; no clear D gene. Germline values: CDR1 MNHEY, CDR2 SVGAGI. CDR3 length: 14 residues. V gave up 0 bases and J gave up 4 bases, with 9 bases separating them. CDR3 sequence: CASSYSIGGYGYTF. CDR3 nucleotide sequence: TGTGCCAGCAGTTACTCGATTGGAGGCTATGGCTACACCTTC.

The rearrangement uses TRBV28 and TRBJ1-3; 9 nucleotides line up with TRBD1. The CDR3 runs 14 residues. The germline V gene encodes CDR1 MDHEN and CDR2 SYDVKM. J gave up 0 bases and V 6 bases, and 0 bases lay outside the gene matches. CDR3 residues: CASRGQGSGNTIYF. CDR3 nucleotide sequence: TGTGCCAGCAGGGGACAGGGCTCTGGAAACACCATATATTTT.

The rearrangement joins TRBV29-1 to TRBJ2-3; 9 bases agree with TRBD2. V trimming: 5 bases; J trimming: 2 bases; junction bases outside the gene matches: 11. The germline CDR1 and CDR2 sequences are SQVTM and ANQGSEA. This CDR3 is 16 amino acids long. The CDR3: CSVRKLAGTLTDTQYF. The DNA for the CDR3 is TGCAGCGTTCGTAAACTAGCGGGCACACTCACAGATACGCAGTATTTT.

The chain couples TRBV28 to TRBJ2-3; no clear D. CDR3 length: 14 amino acids. Trimming removed 4 bases from V and 3 bases from J, with 11 bases in between. The germline V gene encodes CDR1 MDHEN and CDR2 SYDVKM. CDR3 region: CASSSEVRTDTQYF. CDR3 nucleotides: TGTGCCAGCAGTTCCGAGGTTCGAACAGATACGCAGTATTTT.

The chain couples TRBV28 to TRBJ2-7; 15 positions agree with TRBD2. After removal of 4 bases from V and 0 bases from J, the junction contained 4 bases not matched to a gene. The CDR3 runs 17 residues. CDR1 is MDHEN and CDR2 is SYDVKM in the germline V gene. The CDR3 here is CASSWGLAGGLSYEQYF. The CDR3 DNA reads as TGTGCCAGCAGTTGGGGACTAGCGGGAGGACTCTCCTACGAGCAGTACTTC.